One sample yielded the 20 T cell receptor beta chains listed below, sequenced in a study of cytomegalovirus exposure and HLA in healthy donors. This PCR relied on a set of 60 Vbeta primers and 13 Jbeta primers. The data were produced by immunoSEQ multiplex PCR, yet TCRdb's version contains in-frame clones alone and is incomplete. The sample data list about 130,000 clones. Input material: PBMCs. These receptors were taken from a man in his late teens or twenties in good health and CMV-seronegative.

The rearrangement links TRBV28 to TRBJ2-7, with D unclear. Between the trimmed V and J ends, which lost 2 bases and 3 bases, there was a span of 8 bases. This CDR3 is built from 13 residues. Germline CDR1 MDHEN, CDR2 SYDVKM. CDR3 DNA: TGTGCCAGCAGTTTAAAACTTATCTACGAGCAGTACTTC. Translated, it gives CASSLKLIYEQYF. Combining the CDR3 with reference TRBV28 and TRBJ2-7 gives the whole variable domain DVKVTQSSRYLVKRTGEKVFLECVQDMDHENMFWYRQDPGLGLRLIYFSYDVKMKEKGDIPEGYSVSREKKERFSLILESASTNQTSMYLCASSLKLIYEQYFGPGTRLTVT.

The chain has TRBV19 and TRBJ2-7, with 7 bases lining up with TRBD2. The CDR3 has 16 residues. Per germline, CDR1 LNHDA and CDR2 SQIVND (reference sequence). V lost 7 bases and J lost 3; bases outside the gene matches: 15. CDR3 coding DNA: TGTGCCAGTACCTCCCGTGGAGATAAGCGGGGCTACGAGCAGTACTTC. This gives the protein CASTSRGDKRGYEQYF.

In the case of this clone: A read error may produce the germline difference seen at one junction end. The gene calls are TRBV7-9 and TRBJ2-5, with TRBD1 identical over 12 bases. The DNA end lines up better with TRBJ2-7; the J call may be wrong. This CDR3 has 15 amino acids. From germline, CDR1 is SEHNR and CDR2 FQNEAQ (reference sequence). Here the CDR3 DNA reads TGTGCCAGCAGCCTCGGGACAGGGGGCTCCAACGAGCAGTACTTC. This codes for CASSLGTGGSNEQYF.

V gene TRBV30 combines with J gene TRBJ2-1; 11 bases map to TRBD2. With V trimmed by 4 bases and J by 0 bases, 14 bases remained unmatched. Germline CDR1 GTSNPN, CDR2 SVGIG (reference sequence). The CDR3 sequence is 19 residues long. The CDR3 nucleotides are TGTGCCTGGATTAGGCCCACTAGCGGGGGTTCCAGCTCCTACAATGAGCAGTTCTTC. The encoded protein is CAWIRPTSGGSSSYNEQFF. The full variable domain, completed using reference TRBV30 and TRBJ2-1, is SQTIHQWPATLVQPVGSPLSLECTVEGTSNPNLYWYRQAAGRGLQLLFYSVGIGQISSEVPQNLSASRPQDRQFILSSKKLLLSDSGFYLCAWIRPTSGGSSSYNEQFFGPGTRLTVL.

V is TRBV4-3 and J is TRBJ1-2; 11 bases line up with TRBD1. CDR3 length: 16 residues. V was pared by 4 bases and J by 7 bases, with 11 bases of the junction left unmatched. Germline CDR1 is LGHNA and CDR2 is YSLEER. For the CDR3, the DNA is TGCGCCAGCAGCCTACGGACAGGGGGCGCGGCCACTGGCTACACCTTC. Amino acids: CASSLRTGGAATGYTF.

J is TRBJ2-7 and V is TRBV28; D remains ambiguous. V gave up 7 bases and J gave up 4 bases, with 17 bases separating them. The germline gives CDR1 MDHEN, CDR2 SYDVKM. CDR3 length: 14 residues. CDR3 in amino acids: CASTDSWVRYEQYF. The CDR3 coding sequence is TGTGCCAGCACCGACTCCTGGGTTAGGTACGAGCAGTACTTC.

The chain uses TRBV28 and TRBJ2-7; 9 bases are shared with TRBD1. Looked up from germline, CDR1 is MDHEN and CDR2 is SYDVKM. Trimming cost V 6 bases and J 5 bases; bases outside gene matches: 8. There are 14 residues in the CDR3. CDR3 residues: CASSPGDRVNEQYF. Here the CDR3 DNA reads TGTGCCAGCAGCCCGGGGGACAGGGTAAACGAGCAGTACTTC.

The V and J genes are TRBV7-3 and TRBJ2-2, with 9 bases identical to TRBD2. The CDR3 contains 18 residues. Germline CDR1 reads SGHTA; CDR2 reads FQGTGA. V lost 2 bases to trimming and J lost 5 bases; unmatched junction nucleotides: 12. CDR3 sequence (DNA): TGTGCCAGCAGCTTAGATCCATGGTTAGCGGGAGTAACCGGGGAGCTGTTTTTT. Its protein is CASSLDPWLAGVTGELFF.

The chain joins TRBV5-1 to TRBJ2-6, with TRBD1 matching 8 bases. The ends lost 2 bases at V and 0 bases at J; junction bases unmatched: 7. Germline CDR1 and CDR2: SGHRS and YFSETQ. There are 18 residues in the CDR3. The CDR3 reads CASSLWTGISSGANVLTF. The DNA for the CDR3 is TGCGCCAGCAGCTTATGGACAGGGATCTCCTCTGGGGCCAACGTCCTGACTTTC. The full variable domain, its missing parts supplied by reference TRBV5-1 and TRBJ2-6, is KAGVTQTPRYLIKTRGQQVTLSCSPISGHRSVSWYQQTPGQGLQFLFEYFSETQRNKGNFPGRFSGRQFSNSRSEMNVSTLELGDSALYLCASSLWTGISSGANVLTFGAGSRLTVL.

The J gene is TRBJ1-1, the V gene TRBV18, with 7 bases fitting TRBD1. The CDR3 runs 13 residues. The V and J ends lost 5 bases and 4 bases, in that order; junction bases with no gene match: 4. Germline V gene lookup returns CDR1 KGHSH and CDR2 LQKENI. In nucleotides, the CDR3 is TGTGCCAGCTCATCGAACAGGGGCACTGAAGCTTTCTTT. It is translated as CASSSNRGTEAFF.

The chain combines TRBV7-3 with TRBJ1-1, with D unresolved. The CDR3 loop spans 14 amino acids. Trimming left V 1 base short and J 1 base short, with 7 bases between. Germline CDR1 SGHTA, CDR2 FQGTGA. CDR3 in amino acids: CASSLIHGNTEAFF. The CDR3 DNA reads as TGTGCCAGCAGCTTAATTCACGGGAACACTGAAGCTTTCTTT.

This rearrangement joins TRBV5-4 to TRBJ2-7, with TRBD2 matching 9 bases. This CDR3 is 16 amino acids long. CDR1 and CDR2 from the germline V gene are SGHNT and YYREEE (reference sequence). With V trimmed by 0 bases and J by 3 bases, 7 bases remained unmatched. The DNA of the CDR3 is TGTGCCAGCAGCTTGGGAGTTGTGACTAGCGGCTACGAGCAGTACTTC. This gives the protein CASSLGVVTSGYEQYF.

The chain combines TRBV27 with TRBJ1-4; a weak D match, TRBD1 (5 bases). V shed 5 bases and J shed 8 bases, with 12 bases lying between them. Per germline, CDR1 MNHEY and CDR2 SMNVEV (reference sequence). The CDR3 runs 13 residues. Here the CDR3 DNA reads TGTGCCAGCAGTCCAGGGCGGTACGAAAAACTGTTTTTT. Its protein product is CASSPGRYEKLFF. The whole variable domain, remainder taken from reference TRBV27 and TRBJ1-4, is EAQVTQNPRYLITVTGKKLTVTCSQNMNHEYMSWYRQDPGLGLRQIYYSMNVEVTDKGDVPEGYKVSRKEKRNFPLILESPSPNQTSLYFCASSPGRYEKLFFGSGTQLSVL.

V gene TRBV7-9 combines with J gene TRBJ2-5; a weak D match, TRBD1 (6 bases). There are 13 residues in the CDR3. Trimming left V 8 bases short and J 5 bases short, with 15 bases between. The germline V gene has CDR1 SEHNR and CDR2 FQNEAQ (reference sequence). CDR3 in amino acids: CASGQGGRETQYF. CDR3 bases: TGTGCCAGCGGACAAGGGGGTAGGGAGACCCAGTACTTC.

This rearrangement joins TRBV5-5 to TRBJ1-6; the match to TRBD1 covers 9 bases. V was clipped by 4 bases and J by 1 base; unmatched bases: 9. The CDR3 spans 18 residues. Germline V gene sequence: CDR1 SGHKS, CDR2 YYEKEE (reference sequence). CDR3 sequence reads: CASSRTGAPESYNSPLHF. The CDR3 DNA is TGTGCCAGCAGCCGGACAGGGGCCCCAGAGTCCTATAATTCACCCCTCCACTTT.

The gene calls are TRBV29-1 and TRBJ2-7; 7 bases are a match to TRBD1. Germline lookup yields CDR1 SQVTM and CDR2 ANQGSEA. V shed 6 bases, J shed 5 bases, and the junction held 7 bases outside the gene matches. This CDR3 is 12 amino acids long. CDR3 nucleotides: TGCAGCGTAACCAGGGGGACAGACGAGCAGTACTTC. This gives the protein CSVTRGTDEQYF.

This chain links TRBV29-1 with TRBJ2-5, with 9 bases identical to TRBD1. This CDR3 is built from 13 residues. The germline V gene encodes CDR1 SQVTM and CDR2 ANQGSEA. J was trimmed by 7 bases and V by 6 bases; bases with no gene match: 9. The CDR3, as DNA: TGCAGCGTCGACGACAGGGGGAGTGCGACCCAGTACTTC. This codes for CSVDDRGSATQYF.

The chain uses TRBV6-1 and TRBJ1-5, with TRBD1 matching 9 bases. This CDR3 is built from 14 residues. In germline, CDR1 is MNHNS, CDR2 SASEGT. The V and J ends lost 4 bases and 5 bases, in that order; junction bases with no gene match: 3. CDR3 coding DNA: TGTGCCAGCAGTGCGACAGGGGGGGATCAGCCCCAGCATTTT. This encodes CASSATGGDQPQHF.

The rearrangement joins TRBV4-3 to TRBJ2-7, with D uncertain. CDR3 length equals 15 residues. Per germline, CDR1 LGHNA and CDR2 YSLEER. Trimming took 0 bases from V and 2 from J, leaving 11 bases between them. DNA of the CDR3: TGCGCCAGCAGCCAAGAACGCGAGGCCACCTACGAGCAGTACTTC. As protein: CASSQEREATYEQYF.

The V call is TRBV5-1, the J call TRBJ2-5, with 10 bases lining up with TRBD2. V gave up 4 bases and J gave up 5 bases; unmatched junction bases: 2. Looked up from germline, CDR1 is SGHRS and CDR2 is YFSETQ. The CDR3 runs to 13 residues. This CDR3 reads CASSMTSGETQYF. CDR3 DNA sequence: TGCGCCAGCAGCATGACTAGCGGGGAGACCCAGTACTTC.